This entry lists 16 T cell receptor beta chains sequenced from one sample in a study of blood T cell repertoires in COVID-19 (dated by TCRdb to 2020 to 2021). Library prep was done by the immunoSEQ multiplex PCR assay. Held by TCRdb, this immuneACCESS table contains in-frame sequences only and omits some clones. Under half of the omission traces to an unresolved V gene where checked; the cause of the rest is unknown. Present in this sample are about 130,000 clones, 70% to 90% of which were seen just once. In total, the top ten clones hold approximately 1.1% of the sample. Material for sequencing was peripheral blood. These receptors were collected from a woman aged 80 or over with acute or convalescent COVID-19.

This chain connects TRBV7-6 to TRBJ2-5, with 9 bases lining up with TRBD2. The V gene end was trimmed by 0 bases and the J gene end by 3 bases; junction bases not matched to a gene: 5. The germline gives CDR1 SGHVS, CDR2 FNYEAQ. The CDR3 loop spans 16 amino acids. The CDR3 nucleotides read TGTGCCAGCAGCTTAGCCGGGACTAGCAGGAAAGAGACCCAGTACTTC. It translates to CASSLAGTSRKETQYF.

The gene calls are TRBV7-9 and TRBJ2-2; TRBD1 agrees at 9 bases. Trimming cost V 5 bases and J 6 bases; bases outside gene matches: 13. This CDR3 has 17 residues. The germline gives CDR1 SEHNR, CDR2 FQNEAQ (reference sequence). The CDR3 sequence: CASSKEGQGISPGELFF. The CDR3 coding sequence is TGTGCCAGCAGCAAAGAAGGACAGGGGATCAGTCCCGGGGAGCTGTTTTTT.

This clone was recorded only once. The V gene is TRBV7-9, the J gene TRBJ1-5; no clear D gene. Germline CDR1 reads SEHNR; CDR2 reads FQNEAQ (reference sequence). V lost 0 bases and J lost 6, with 12 bases in between. This CDR3 is 15 amino acids long. The CDR3 region is CASSLALGESQPQHF. CDR3 nucleotide sequence: TGTGCCAGCAGCTTAGCGCTTGGGGAGAGTCAGCCCCAGCATTTT.

In its sample, this clone was seen once. V and J are TRBV5-6 and TRBJ2-6; 7 nucleotides agree with TRBD1. The CDR3 contains 15 residues. Germline V gene data show CDR1 as SGHDT and CDR2 as YYEEEE. V was clipped by 4 bases and J by 2 bases; unmatched bases: 3. Here the CDR3 reads CASSRDRAGANVLTF. The CDR3 nucleotides are TGTGCCAGCAGCCGCGACAGGGCTGGGGCCAACGTCCTGACTTTC. The variable domain in full, with the rest retrieved from reference TRBV5-6 and TRBJ2-6, is DAGVTQSPTHLIKTRGQQVTLRCSPKSGHDTVSWYQQALGQGPQFIFQYYEEEERQRGNFPDRFSGHQFPNYSSELNVNALLLGDSALYLCASSRDRAGANVLTFGAGSRLTVL.

The CDR3 DNA follows: TGTGCCAGCAGCCAGGGAGGGATGAACACTGAAGCTTTCTTT. This translates into CASSQGGMNTEAFF. The V and J genes are TRBV3-1 (or the pseudogene TRBV3-2) and TRBJ1-1; the D is unclear. V shed 3 bases and J shed 0 bases, with 8 bases lying between them. The CDR3 runs 14 residues. CDR1 is LGHDT, CDR2 YNNKEL, per germline (reference sequence).

This clone was picked up one time. This sample also contains other DNA sequences that code for the same CDR3. This chain uses TRBV12-3 or TRBV12-4 with TRBJ2-3; D not resolved. V lost 6 bases, J lost 6 bases, and 7 bases lay in between. The CDR3 is 11 amino acids. For the CDR3, the DNA is TGTGCCAGCAGCCCACGGGATACGCAGTATTTT. Its translation is CASSPRDTQYF.

The chain joins TRBV19 to TRBJ1-2; D may be TRBD1 (6 bases). The V and J ends lost 7 bases and 3 bases respectively, with 18 bases between them. Germline loops: CDR1 LNHDA, CDR2 SQIVND (reference sequence). The CDR3 is 15 residues long. Here the CDR3 DNA reads TGTGCCAGTAAACCCAGGGGCAATAGGGACTATGGCTACACCTTC. Translated, it gives CASKPRGNRDYGYTF.

The rearrangement links TRBV28 to TRBJ2-3; 7 positions agree with TRBD1. CDR3 length: 15 amino acids. V was clipped by 3 bases and J by 10 bases; unmatched bases: 13. Germline assignment: CDR1 MDHEN and CDR2 SYDVKM. CDR3 bases: TGTGCCAGCAGTTTGACCGAAACGACAGGGTCTTCGCAGTATTTT. It translates to CASSLTETTGSSQYF.

In its sample, this clone was seen once. The rearrangement links TRBV2 to TRBJ1-2; 10 bases line up with TRBD1. The V segment lost 6 bases and the J segment 4 bases; nucleotides outside the gene matches: 8. In germline, CDR1 is SNHLY, CDR2 FYNNEI. The CDR3 covers 15 residues. The chain's CDR3 is CASSAGTGVVYGYTF. Written as DNA, the CDR3 is TGTGCCAGCAGCGCCGGGACAGGGGTTGTCTATGGCTACACCTTC.

The gene calls are TRBV4-1 and TRBJ2-2; TRBD2 aligns across 10 bases. Trimming removed 0 bases from V and 5 bases from J; junction bases left unmatched: 9. The CDR3 consists of 18 residues. The V gene's germline CDR1 is MGHRA and CDR2 YSYEKL. Here the CDR3 DNA reads TGCGCCAGCAGCCAAGAGGAGATAGCGGGGGGCAGGACCGGGGAGCTGTTTTTT. Translated, it gives CASSQEEIAGGRTGELFF.

The chain has TRBV5-4 and TRBJ2-1, with D maybe TRBD2 (5 bases). The CDR3 is 14 amino acids. Trimming pared 0 bases from V and 5 bases from J, leaving 9 bases between. CDR1 and CDR2 (germline): SGHNT, YYREEE (reference sequence). The CDR3 DNA is TGTGCCAGCAGCTTGGGCTGGCGGGACAATGAGCAGTTCTTC. Amino acid sequence: CASSLGWRDNEQFF.

The chain is built from TRBV11-2 and TRBJ1-6; tentatively, D is TRBD1 (5 bases). Germline V gives CDR1 SGHAT, CDR2 FQNNGV. V was pared by 1 base and J by 0 bases, with 7 bases between. The CDR3 spans 16 residues. Here the CDR3 reads CASSLGGSSYNSPLHF. For the CDR3, the DNA is TGTGCCAGCAGCTTAGGGGGCAGCTCCTATAATTCACCCCTCCACTTT.

This chain links TRBV21-1 with TRBJ2-5; the D segment call TRBD2 is taken from the table without a DNA check. TRBV21-1 is marked as a pseudogene. CDR3 length: 17 residues. The CDR3 here is CASSRELAGPPGETQYF. Written as DNA, the CDR3 is TGTGCCAGCAGCAGGGAGCTAGCGGGACCGCCGGGAGAGACCCAGTACTTC.

As concerns this clone: The sample holds other DNA sequences that translate to the same CDR3. The gene calls are TRBV27 and TRBJ2-6, with 12 nucleotides matching TRBD1. The V gene end was trimmed by 3 bases and the J gene end by 4 bases; junction bases not matched to a gene: 4. There are 17 residues in the CDR3. CDR1 is MNHEY and CDR2 is SMNVEV in the germline V gene (reference sequence). CDR3 in amino acids: CASSFGTGGAGANVLTF. The CDR3 DNA reads TGTGCCAGCAGTTTCGGGACAGGGGGCGCCGGGGCCAACGTCCTGACTTTC.

The chain is built from TRBV4-2 and TRBJ2-2; 8 nucleotides line up with TRBD2. Looked up from germline, CDR1 is LGHNA and CDR2 is YNFKEQ. This CDR3 has 15 amino acids. The V segment lost 8 bases and the J segment 4 bases; nucleotides outside the gene matches: 9. The CDR3 loop is CASSSGGGGTGELFF. In DNA form, the CDR3 reads TGTGCCAGCTCGAGCGGGGGTGGTGGCACCGGGGAGCTGTTTTTT.

The chain's CDR3 is CASSTQGGISADTQYF. In nucleotides, the CDR3 is TGTGCCAGTAGTACCCAGGGCGGGATAAGTGCAGATACGCAGTATTTT. The V gene is TRBV19, the J gene TRBJ2-3; D perhaps matches TRBD2 (6 bases). V shed 4 bases and J shed 4 bases, with 18 bases lying between them. The CDR3 runs to 16 residues. Germline V CDR1 and CDR2: LNHDA, SQIVND (reference sequence).